These 27 T cell receptor beta chains came from one sample sequenced in a study of CXCR3-negative and CXCR3-positive naive CD8 T cells. Antigens for these TCRs are unknown. UMI-tagged TRB cDNA libraries were built via 5' RACE. TCRdb processed the 5' RACE reads again and assigns one entry to each CDR3 protein, with no DNA. The sample totals 150,000 to 180,000 distinct CDR3 sequences. Findings of the study overall: CXCR3-positive naive cells had more hydrophobic TRB CDR3s than CXCR3-negative naive cells.

Sequencing input: naive CXCR3+ CD8+ T cells from blood. Subset given: CD45RO-CCR7+CD27+CD95- naive CD8+ T cells expressing CXCR3 (TNR3+). These receptor sequences come from a human donor in good health. Some clones in this sample may be carry-over from other donors' samples.

The V gene is TRBV20-1, the J gene TRBJ2-7; the TCRdb D gene call, TRBD2, has no DNA to confirm it. Per germline, CDR1 DFQATT and CDR2 SNEGSKA (reference sequence). CDR3 length: 19 residues. This CDR3 reads CSARDGGTFITDGTYEQYF.

The rearrangement links TRBV4-2 to TRBJ2-7; lacking DNA, the TRBD1 call made by TCRdb goes unchecked. Germline-derived CDR1 and CDR2 are LGHNA and YNFKEQ. The CDR3 contains 15 residues. The CDR3 loop is CASSQEWNRGNEQYF.

The chain employs TRBV7-9 and TRBJ1-1; TCRdb gives TRBD1 as the D gene, but with no DNA this cannot be confirmed. CDR1 and CDR2 from the germline V gene are SEHNR and FQNEAQ (reference sequence). The CDR3 is 15 residues long. The CDR3 spells CASSPLGRGHTEAFF. Full variable domain (rest looked up from reference TRBV7-9 and TRBJ1-1): DTGVSQNPRHKITKRGQNVTFRCDPISEHNRLYWYRQTLGQGPEFLTYFQNEAQLEKSRLLSDRFSAERPKGSFSTLEIQRTEQGDSAMYLCASSPLGRGHTEAFFGQGTRLTVV.

The CDR3 loop is CRALGALAGGPSLYNEQFF. The chain uses TRBV29-1 and TRBJ2-1; checking the TCRdb D call of TRBD2 is not possible without DNA. CDR1 SQVTM and CDR2 ANQGSEA come from the germline V gene. The CDR3 consists of 19 residues.

This CDR3 is CASEQGGYGETQYF. The rearrangement links TRBV5-1 to TRBJ2-5; TCRdb designates TRBD1, a call that cannot be tested without DNA. The CDR3 has 14 residues. Germline lookup yields CDR1 SGHRS and CDR2 YFSETQ.

The J gene is TRBJ2-3, the V gene TRBV29-1; the TCRdb call, TRBD2, lacks DNA for checking. This CDR3 has 12 amino acids. CDR1 is SQVTM, CDR2 ANQGSEA, per germline. CDR3 in amino acids: CSVTRTDNTQYF.

The CDR3 region is CASSAGRRTYEQYF. The rearrangement uses TRBV2 and TRBJ2-7; TCRdb indicates TRBD1, and absent DNA this call remains unverified. The CDR3 loop spans 14 amino acids. Germline-derived CDR1 and CDR2 are SNHLY and FYNNEI.

The chain carries TRBV28 and TRBJ2-6; TCRdb gives TRBD2 as the D gene, but with no DNA this cannot be confirmed. The germline V gene has CDR1 MDHEN and CDR2 SYDVKM. The CDR3 consists of 18 residues. The CDR3: CASSSRLADHSGANVLTF.

The chain employs TRBV10-2 and TRBJ2-7; the TCRdb call, TRBD2, lacks DNA for checking. Germline V lookup: CDR1 WSHSY, CDR2 SAAADI. The CDR3 has 13 amino acids. CDR3 residues: CASRGLWGDEQYF.

The chain combines TRBV9 with TRBJ1-2; absent DNA, TCRdb's TRBD1 call cannot be checked. The CDR3 covers 14 residues. CDR1 is SGDLS and CDR2 is YYNGEE in the germline V gene. CDR3 sequence: CASSLTGGDYGYTF. Combining the CDR3 with reference TRBV9 and TRBJ1-2 gives the whole variable domain DSGVTQTPKHLITATGQRVTLRCSPRSGDLSVYWYQQSLDQGLQFLIQYYNGEERAKGNILERFSAQQFPDLHSELNLSSLELGDSALYFCASSLTGGDYGYTFGSGTRLTVV.

The chain carries TRBV7-6 and TRBJ2-1; the TCRdb call, TRBD2, lacks DNA for checking. CDR3 length: 15 residues. The germline V gene encodes CDR1 SGHVS and CDR2 FNYEAQ. The CDR3 loop is CASSATGGPYNEQFF.

This rearrangement joins TRBV6-2 or TRBV6-3 to TRBJ2-1; the TRBD1 assignment by TCRdb is unverifiable without DNA. This CDR3 is 15 amino acids long. Germline V gene data show CDR1 as MNHEY and CDR2 as SVGEGT. The CDR3 sequence is CASSLPRQGKNEQFF.

The rearrangement uses TRBV11-3 and TRBJ2-7; the TCRdb D gene call, TRBD1, has no DNA to confirm it. The CDR3 spans 14 residues. Germline CDR1 SGHNT, CDR2 YENEEA. The CDR3 here is CASSSLPGGREQYF.

V usage is TRBV27 and J usage is TRBJ2-3. Per the germline V gene, CDR1 is MNHEY and CDR2 is SMNVEV (reference sequence). The CDR3 sequence is 13 residues long. The CDR3 here is CASTLSLGDTQYF.

The chain carries TRBV5-1 and TRBJ2-7. From germline, CDR1 is SGHRS and CDR2 YFSETQ. The CDR3 runs to 12 residues. This CDR3 reads CASSLITDEQYF.

V is TRBV29-1 and J is TRBJ2-1; TCRdb reports TRBD1, a call that lacks DNA to check it against. CDR1 and CDR2 (germline): SQVTM, ANQGSEA. The CDR3 contains 14 residues. The CDR3 sequence is CSADGAGGVNEQFF.

The chain carries TRBV14 and TRBJ2-2. Germline V gene lookup returns CDR1 SGHDN and CDR2 FVKESK. This CDR3 is built from 14 residues. The CDR3 loop is CASSQFHTPGELFF.

The J gene is TRBJ1-1, the V gene TRBV7-3; as DNA is missing, the TRBD1 call by TCRdb cannot be tested. This CDR3 region has 13 residues. Germline V lookup: CDR1 SGHTA, CDR2 FQGTGA. The CDR3 sequence: CASSYDRATEAFF.

The chain has TRBV7-2 and TRBJ2-7; the TCRdb D gene call, TRBD2, has no DNA to confirm it. The CDR3 loop spans 14 amino acids. Germline V gene lookup returns CDR1 SGHTA and CDR2 FQGNSA. CDR3 in amino acids: CASSPREGAYEQYF. The full variable domain, its missing parts supplied by reference TRBV7-2 and TRBJ2-7, is GAGVSQSPSNKVTEKGKDVELRCDPISGHTALYWYRQSLGQGLEFLIYFQGNSAPDKSGLPSDRFSAERTGGSVSTLTIQRTQQEDSAVYLCASSPREGAYEQYFGPGTRLTVT.

This chain connects TRBV29-1 to TRBJ2-1; TCRdb's D call, TRBD2, is unchecked because there is no DNA. Germline V gives CDR1 SQVTM, CDR2 ANQGSEA. The CDR3 loop spans 13 amino acids. The chain's CDR3 is CSVGSGSDNEQFF.

The J gene is TRBJ1-2, the V gene TRBV28. Per the germline V gene, CDR1 is MDHEN and CDR2 is SYDVKM. The CDR3 consists of 13 residues. CDR3 residues: CASSALVGGVYTF.

The chain carries TRBV29-1 and TRBJ2-7. The CDR3 is made up of 13 amino acids. Germline V CDR1 and CDR2: SQVTM, ANQGSEA. Here the CDR3 reads CSVAGQSTCEQYF.

The gene calls are TRBV27 and TRBJ2-2; TCRdb's D call of TRBD1 is untestable without DNA. CDR3 size: 14 residues. CDR1 MNHEY and CDR2 SMNVEV come from the germline V gene (reference sequence). The chain's CDR3 is CASSVQGGTGELFF.

CDR3 region: CASSRLGGASNTEAFF. V is TRBV6-5 and J is TRBJ1-1; the TRBD1 assignment by TCRdb is unverifiable without DNA. The CDR3 length is 16 residues. Germline V lookup: CDR1 MNHEY, CDR2 SVGAGI.

The V and J genes are TRBV27 and TRBJ2-3. This CDR3 has 15 residues. Germline V gene sequence: CDR1 MNHEY, CDR2 SMNVEV (reference sequence). The CDR3 sequence: CASSLTPEAPDTQYF.

The chain's CDR3 is CASRPSSGGAHEQFF. The chain links TRBV7-8 to TRBJ2-1; TCRdb's assignment of TRBD2 cannot be checked, as there is no DNA. There are 15 residues in the CDR3. Germline CDR1 is SGHVS and CDR2 is FQNEAQ.

The rearrangement joins TRBV11-2 to TRBJ2-7. Germline lookup yields CDR1 SGHAT and CDR2 FQNNGV. CDR3 length: 13 amino acids. The chain's CDR3 is CASSLGPSYEQYF.